The clone carrying this T cell receptor (beta chain) was observed a handful of times. Original methodology: Reference gene primers were amplified, and this amplification served to estimate nucleated cell counts. Clones were sequenced by immunoSEQ multiplex PCR, and TCRdb holds only the in-frame ones, with some missing. The D gene and trimming were derived from the DNA, and the V and J assignments and clone size from that table. The data hold about 150,000 clones, with approximately 91% observed a single time. The data stem from a study of blood T cell repertoires in COVID-19. About the study: Sites across the United States, Italy and Spain contributed samples from acute and convalescent COVID-19. PBMCs, B-cell-depleted T cells, or T cells provided the cDNA or gDNA that made up the material.

Germline CDR1 reads DFQATT; CDR2 reads SNEGSKA (reference sequence). V was clipped by 3 bases and J by 10 bases; unmatched bases: 4. The CDR3 loop spans 11 amino acids. The receptor comes from a human donor in a cohort sampled during active COVID-19. The sequencing input was peripheral blood. The chain combines TRBV20-1 with TRBJ1-1, with 8 positions matching TRBD1. The CDR3 protein is CSARGGTGAFF. The CDR3 DNA is TGCAGTGCTAGGGGCGGGACAGGAGCTTTCTTT.